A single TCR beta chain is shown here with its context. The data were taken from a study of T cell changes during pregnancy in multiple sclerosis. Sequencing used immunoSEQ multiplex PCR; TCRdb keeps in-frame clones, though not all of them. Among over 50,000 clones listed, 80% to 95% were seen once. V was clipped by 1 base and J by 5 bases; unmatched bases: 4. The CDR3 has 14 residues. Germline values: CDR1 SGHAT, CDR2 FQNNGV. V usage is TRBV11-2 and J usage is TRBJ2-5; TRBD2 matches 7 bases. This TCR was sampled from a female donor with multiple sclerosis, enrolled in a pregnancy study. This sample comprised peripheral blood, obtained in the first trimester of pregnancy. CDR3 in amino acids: CASSLVVSGETQYF. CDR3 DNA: TGTGCCAGCAGCTTAGTGGTTAGCGGGGAGACCCAGTACTTC.